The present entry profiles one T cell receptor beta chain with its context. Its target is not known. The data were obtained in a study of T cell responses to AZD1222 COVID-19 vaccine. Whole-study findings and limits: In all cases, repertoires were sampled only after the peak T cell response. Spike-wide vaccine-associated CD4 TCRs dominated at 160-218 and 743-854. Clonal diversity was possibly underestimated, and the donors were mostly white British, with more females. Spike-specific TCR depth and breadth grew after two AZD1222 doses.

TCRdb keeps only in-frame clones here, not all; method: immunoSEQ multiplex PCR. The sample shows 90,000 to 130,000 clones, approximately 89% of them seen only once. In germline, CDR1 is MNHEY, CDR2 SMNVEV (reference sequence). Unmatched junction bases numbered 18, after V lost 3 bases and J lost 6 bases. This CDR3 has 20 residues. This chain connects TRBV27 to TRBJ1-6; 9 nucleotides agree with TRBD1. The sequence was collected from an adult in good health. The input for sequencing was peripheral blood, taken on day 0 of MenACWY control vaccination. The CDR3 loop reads CASSLDAPGTGSYRNSPLHF. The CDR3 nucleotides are TGTGCCAGCAGTTTGGACGCTCCCGGGACAGGGTCTTACCGTAATTCACCCCTCCACTTT.